This TCR beta chain was found in a study of a mutant IDH1 vaccine in newly diagnosed glioma. Data came from immunoSEQ multiplex PCR; TCRdb stores just in-frame clones and leaves some out. This table holds about 67,000 clones, 83% found once. Trimming cost V 3 bases and J 3 bases, with 10 bases left between them. This CDR3 is built from 14 residues. Germline V gene sequence: CDR1 SGHTA, CDR2 FQGTGA. Noted time point: baseline, week 1 (first vaccination visit). As to treatment: pre-vaccination baseline after standard-of-care therapy. The receptor's source is a woman younger than 35 with glioma. Some clones in this sample may be carry-over from other donors' samples. The sequences come from peripheral blood mononuclear cells (PBMCs), collected from a glioma patient treated with radiotherapy, temozolomide or both. The chain carries TRBV7-3 and TRBJ2-3; D tentatively fits TRBD1 or TRBD2 (5 bases each). The CDR3 sequence: CASSFGGRTDTQYF. In DNA, the CDR3 is TGTGCCAGCAGCTTTGGGGGAAGGACAGATACGCAGTATTTT. The full variable domain, rest sourced from reference TRBV7-3 and TRBJ2-3, is GAGVSQTPSNKVTEKGKYVELRCDPISGHTALYWYRQSLGQGPEFLIYFQGTGAADDSGLPNDRFFAVRPEGSVSTLKIQRTERGDSAVYLCASSFGGRTDTQYFGPGTRLTVL.